These 17 T cell receptor beta chains originate from one sample sequenced in a study of blood T cell repertoires in COVID-19. The method was immunoSEQ multiplex PCR; TCRdb's version includes in-frame clones alone and lacks a portion of them. The table includes about 180,000 clones, more than 75% detected once. Sequencing input: PBMCs or T cells enriched from blood (not recorded which). The receptors were gathered from a woman aged 25 to 45 who had recovered from COVID-19.

V usage is TRBV29-1 and J usage is TRBJ2-7, with a weak D call TRBD1 (6 bases). The germline V gene encodes CDR1 SQVTM and CDR2 ANQGSEA. The V gene lost 1 base and the J gene lost 2 bases, with 9 bases spanning the gap. The CDR3 is 13 amino acids. CDR3: CSVEGRGAYEQYF. The CDR3 nucleotides read TGCAGCGTTGAAGGCAGGGGAGCCTACGAGCAGTACTTC.

The table lists this clone with many counts. The chain uses TRBV5-8 and TRBJ2-5; TRBD1 agrees at 8 bases. V lost 2 bases to trimming and J lost 4 bases; unmatched junction nucleotides: 7. Germline V CDR1 and CDR2: SGHTS, YDEGEE. The CDR3 totals 15 residues. The CDR3 DNA is TGTGCCAGCAGCTTCGGACAGGGATTTCCAGAGACCCAGTACTTC. Translation: CASSFGQGFPETQYF.

V usage is TRBV28 and J usage is TRBJ2-1; 13 nucleotides agree with TRBD2. J gave up 9 bases and V 8 bases, and 7 bases lay outside the gene matches. Looked up from germline, CDR1 is MDHEN and CDR2 is SYDVKM. This CDR3 contains 14 residues. As DNA, the CDR3 is TGTGCCAGCGGAACTAGCGGGAGGGAAGGTGAGCAGTTCTTC. Amino acid sequence: CASGTSGREGEQFF.

The chain employs TRBV5-6 and TRBJ2-7; D possibly corresponds to TRBD1 (6 bases). This CDR3 contains 15 residues. V was clipped by 3 bases and J by 0 bases, with 13 bases between them. The germline gives CDR1 SGHDT, CDR2 YYEEEE. The CDR3 DNA reads TGTGCCAGCAGCTCGAGACAGGCGACCTCCTACGAGCAGTACTTC. Protein product: CASSSRQATSYEQYF.

The CDR3 loop is CASSYSFGGNQPQHF. As DNA, the CDR3 is TGTGCCAGCAGTTACTCGTTTGGGGGGAATCAGCCCCAGCATTTT. The chain is built from TRBV6-2 or TRBV6-3 and TRBJ1-5, with D maybe TRBD1 (5 bases). Germline values: CDR1 MNHEY, CDR2 SVGEGT. V was clipped by 0 bases and J by 4 bases, with 10 bases between them. This CDR3 comprises 15 residues.

The chain couples TRBV5-1 to TRBJ2-2, with 15 bases identical to TRBD2. CDR1 and CDR2 (germline): SGHRS, YFSETQ. The CDR3 is made up of 17 amino acids. After removal of 4 bases from V and 5 bases from J, the junction contained 6 bases not matched to a gene. DNA for the CDR3: TGCGCCAGCAGCCTTACCGGGACTAGCGGGAGGACCGGGGAGCTGTTTTTT. Translation: CASSLTGTSGRTGELFF.

The chain links TRBV3-1 (or the pseudogene TRBV3-2) to TRBJ2-4, with 7 bases lining up with TRBD2. V dropped 1 base and J dropped 0; count of bases not matched to a gene: 6. The CDR3 is 17 amino acids. Germline CDR1 reads LGHDT; CDR2 reads YNNKEL (reference sequence). CDR3 loop: CASSQGSGGLAKNIQYF. DNA for the CDR3: TGTGCCAGCAGCCAAGGGTCGGGGGGACTAGCCAAAAACATTCAGTACTTC.

This chain joins TRBV10-3 and TRBJ1-2; 7 bases fit TRBD1. CDR3 length: 12 amino acids. J was trimmed by 6 bases and V by 3 bases; bases with no gene match: 1. Germline values: CDR1 ENHRY, CDR2 SYGVKD. CDR3 DNA sequence: TGTGCCATCAGTGAAACAGGGGATGGCTACACCTTC. It is translated as CAISETGDGYTF.

This clone was detected once. The rearrangement uses TRBV10-3 and TRBJ2-1; the match to TRBD2 covers 9 bases. There are 16 residues in the CDR3. Germline CDR1 is ENHRY and CDR2 is SYGVKD. J gave up 5 bases and V 8 bases, and 13 bases lay outside the gene matches. Here the CDR3 reads CAIWGGRGSADNEQFF. The CDR3 DNA follows: TGTGCCATCTGGGGCGGGAGGGGGTCGGCGGACAATGAGCAGTTCTTC.

The chain employs TRBV28 and TRBJ1-1; 9 bases map to TRBD1. The CDR3 has 12 residues. Trimming removed 6 bases from V and 10 bases from J; junction bases left unmatched: 6. Germline lookup yields CDR1 MDHEN and CDR2 SYDVKM. CDR3 residues: CASSPGTGLAFF. The CDR3 DNA reads TGTGCCAGCAGCCCCGGGACAGGGCTAGCTTTCTTT.

V gene TRBV11-1 combines with J gene TRBJ1-1, with a weak D call TRBD1 (5 bases). Germline lookup yields CDR1 SGHAT and CDR2 FQDESV (reference sequence). Trimming removed 5 bases at V and 7 bases at J, with 14 bases between. This CDR3 region has 13 residues. CDR3 in amino acids: CASSHGTDYEAFF. Here the CDR3 DNA reads TGTGCCAGCAGCCACGGGACGGACTATGAAGCTTTCTTT.

The rearrangement joins TRBV5-1 to TRBJ1-1, with D perhaps TRBD1 (6 bases). This CDR3 is 14 amino acids long. CDR1 is SGHRS, CDR2 YFSETQ, per germline. Trimming left V 0 bases short and J 5 bases short, with 11 bases between. As DNA, the CDR3 is TGCGCCAGCAGCTTGGGTCAGGGGAAAACTGAAGCTTTCTTT. Its translation is CASSLGQGKTEAFF.

This chain connects TRBV28 to TRBJ2-7, with 9 bases that match TRBD2. This CDR3 is built from 14 residues. The V and J ends lost 3 bases and 4 bases, in that order; junction bases with no gene match: 4. CDR1 and CDR2 from the germline V gene are MDHEN and SYDVKM. CDR3 protein: CASSFTGLAYEQYF. CDR3 bases: TGTGCCAGCAGTTTTACGGGACTAGCTTACGAGCAGTACTTC.

V gene TRBV29-1 combines with J gene TRBJ2-1, with 8 positions matching TRBD1. Per the germline V gene, CDR1 is SQVTM and CDR2 is ANQGSEA. CDR3 size: 16 residues. Trimming at V came to 3 bases and at J to 0 bases, leaving 7 bases not matched to a gene. Here the CDR3 DNA reads TGCAGCGTTGAGGGAACAGGGGGAGCCTCCTACAATGAGCAGTTCTTC. As protein: CSVEGTGGASYNEQFF.

The J gene is TRBJ1-5, the V gene TRBV28, with D unclear. The CDR3 consists of 13 residues. V lost 5 bases and J 4 bases, leaving 9 bases between the germline ends. The V gene's germline CDR1 is MDHEN and CDR2 SYDVKM. CDR3 loop: CASSGLANQPQHF. The DNA for the CDR3 is TGTGCCAGCAGTGGGTTAGCAAATCAGCCCCAGCATTTT.

V usage is TRBV6-5 and J usage is TRBJ1-5; D unresolved. Trimming took off 6 bases at V and 4 bases at J, with 13 bases between the two ends. This CDR3 region has 14 residues. CDR1 is MNHEY, CDR2 SVGAGI, per germline. CDR3 sequence (DNA): TGTGCCAGCAGAGAGGGTGTAAGGAATCAGCCCCAGCATTTT. Protein: CASREGVRNQPQHF.

The chain joins TRBV6-2 or TRBV6-3 to TRBJ2-3; the match to TRBD1 covers 7 bases. Trimming cost V 0 bases and J 2 bases; bases outside gene matches: 8. The CDR3 runs to 17 residues. Germline V gene lookup returns CDR1 MNHEY and CDR2 SVGEGT. The DNA for the CDR3 is TGTGCCAGCAGTTACTCCCACGACAGGGTCCTCACAGATACGCAGTATTTT. Its translation: CASSYSHDRVLTDTQYF.